These 23 T cell receptor beta chains came from one sample sequenced in a study of T-cell reconstitution after alpha-beta-depleted transplantation in children. Researchers prepared the TCRbeta library using unique molecular identifiers, the study reports. TCRdb reanalysed the PCR reads using MiXCR and keeps one entry per CDR3 protein. The sample has about 690,000 distinct CDR3 sequences, around a sixth seen once. Sequencing was performed on PBMCs from the stem cell graft donor, taken from the stem cell graft. These TCRs come from a human donor who donated a stem cell graft to a child with acute myeloid leukemia.

This clonotype was counted a few times. The V gene is TRBV7-8, the J gene TRBJ2-5, with 9 bases matching TRBD1. There are 13 residues in the CDR3. The germline gives CDR1 SGHVS, CDR2 FQNEAQ. With 5 bases clipped from V and 5 bases from J, the junction kept 3 bases outside the gene matches. The chain's CDR3 is CASSHGQGETQYF. The CDR3 bases are TGTGCCAGCAGCCACGGACAGGGGGAGACCCAGTACTTC. The full variable domain, in which reference TRBV7-8 and TRBJ2-5 provide the parts outside the CDR3, is GAGVSQSPRYKVAKRGQDVALRCDPISGHVSLFWYQQALGQGPEFLTYFQNEAQLDKSGLPSDRFFAERPEGSVSTLKIQRTQQEDSAVYLCASSHGQGETQYFGPGTRLLVL.

Note on this clonotype: A read error may explain this, as a much larger clone is one base away. The V gene is TRBV7-2, the J gene TRBJ1-1, with D perhaps TRBD1 (5 bases). Trimming shortened V by 0 bases and J by 5 bases, and 13 bases separated the two germline ends. The CDR3 runs 15 residues. Germline V lookup: CDR1 SGHTA, CDR2 FQGNSA. CDR3 amino acids: CASSLAWPGRTEAFF. DNA for the CDR3: TGTGCCAGCAGCTTAGCCTGGCCAGGGCGGACTGAAGCTTTCTTT. The whole variable domain, remainder taken from reference TRBV7-2 and TRBJ1-1, is GAGVSQSPSNKVTEKGKDVELRCDPISGHTALYWYRQSLGQGLEFLIYFQGNSAPDKSGLPSDRFSAERTGGSVSTLTIQRTQQEDSAVYLCASSLAWPGRTEAFFGQGTRLTVV.

This clonotype turned up a few times. The rearrangement links TRBV7-9 to TRBJ2-7; D ambiguous. Per germline, CDR1 SEHNR and CDR2 FQNEAQ (reference sequence). The CDR3 spans 13 residues. V dropped 3 bases and J dropped 0 bases, with 6 bases sitting between them. The CDR3 DNA is TGTGCCAGCAGCTTTACCAGCTCCTACGAGCAGTACGTC. Its translation is CASSFTSSYEQYV.

In this sample, this clonotype turned up many times. The J gene is TRBJ2-7, the V gene TRBV20-1; D could derive from TRBD1 or TRBD2 (6 bases each). The CDR3 is 14 amino acids. The V gene lost 3 bases and the J gene lost 3 bases, with 15 bases spanning the gap. In germline, CDR1 is DFQATT, CDR2 SNEGSKA (reference sequence). The CDR3 loop is CSARGSGAGYEQYF. Here the CDR3 DNA reads TGCAGTGCTAGGGGGTCGGGGGCCGGCTACGAGCAGTACTTC.

The J gene is TRBJ1-2, the V gene TRBV7-2; TRBD1 agrees at 11 bases. This CDR3 is built from 15 residues. J gave up 8 bases and V 3 bases, and 8 bases lay outside the gene matches. Germline V gives CDR1 SGHTA, CDR2 FQGNSA. The DNA of the CDR3 is TGTGCCAGCAGCTTCCCAGGACAGGGGGCGCGGGGCTACACCTTC. The encoded protein is CASSFPGQGARGYTF.

This clonotype was detected a few times. The rearrangement uses TRBV7-6 and TRBJ2-1; 9 bases align to TRBD1. This CDR3 region has 16 residues. Germline CDR1 reads SGHVS; CDR2 reads FNYEAQ. After removal of 4 bases from V and 4 bases from J, the junction contained 8 bases not matched to a gene. In DNA, the CDR3 is TGTGCCAGCAGCTGGGGCCGGGACAGGGATTACAATGAGCAGTTCTTC. It encodes CASSWGRDRDYNEQFF.

This chain links TRBV7-2 with TRBJ2-5; TRBD1 might be the D (6 bases). Germline CDR1 and CDR2: SGHTA and FQGNSA. V lost 1 base to trimming and J lost 4 bases, with 13 bases between them. CDR3 length: 15 amino acids. CDR3 sequence (DNA): TGTGCCAGCAGCTTAGGGGGACACCTAGGAGAGACCCAGTACTTC. Amino acids: CASSLGGHLGETQYF. The full variable domain, completed using reference TRBV7-2 and TRBJ2-5, is GAGVSQSPSNKVTEKGKDVELRCDPISGHTALYWYRQSLGQGLEFLIYFQGNSAPDKSGLPSDRFSAERTGGSVSTLTIQRTQQEDSAVYLCASSLGGHLGETQYFGPGTRLLVL.

This clonotype was seen at least ten times. This sequence joins TRBV20-1 and TRBJ1-6; D call uncertain. Germline lookup yields CDR1 DFQATT and CDR2 SNEGSKA (reference sequence). The CDR3 is 14 residues long. Trimming removed 6 bases at V and 5 bases at J, with 14 bases between. CDR3 sequence reads: CSAFPRLHNSPLHF. Here the CDR3 DNA reads TGCAGTGCCTTCCCTCGCCTACATAATTCACCCCTCCACTTT.

The sample holds many counts of this clonotype. V usage is TRBV20-1 and J usage is TRBJ1-1, with a weak D call TRBD1 (5 bases). The CDR3 loop spans 14 amino acids. CDR1 is DFQATT and CDR2 is SNEGSKA in the germline V gene (reference sequence). Deletions cut 0 bases from V and 4 bases from J, with 12 bases between. The CDR3 here is CSARDRARITEAFF. The CDR3 DNA reads as TGCAGTGCTAGAGACAGGGCGCGGATCACTGAAGCTTTCTTT.

This clonotype occurred many times. The chain recombines TRBV12-3 or TRBV12-4 with TRBJ1-5, with D unresolved. The CDR3 is made up of 13 amino acids. Trimming took 2 bases from V and 8 from J, leaving 10 bases between them. The CDR3 here is CASSLSLLEPQHF. The CDR3 nucleotides read TGTGCCAGCAGTTTATCCCTTCTCGAGCCCCAGCATTTT.

At least ten counts were recorded for this clonotype. The J gene is TRBJ1-6, the V gene TRBV20-1; D is unclear. V was shortened by 1 base and J by 6 bases, with 13 bases between the two germline ends. The CDR3 length is 15 residues. The germline gives CDR1 DFQATT, CDR2 SNEGSKA (reference sequence). The CDR3 DNA sequence: TGCAGTGCTAGAGGGTACAGCGACTTTAATTCACCCCTCCACTTT. This encodes CSARGYSDFNSPLHF.

This clonotype was seen many times. The J gene is TRBJ1-2, the V gene TRBV6-1; D is unclear. This CDR3 is built from 13 residues. From germline, CDR1 is MNHNS and CDR2 SASEGT. Trimming took off 3 bases at V and 4 bases at J, with 9 bases between the two ends. CDR3 in amino acids: CASSESDIYGYTF. As DNA, the CDR3 is TGTGCCAGCAGTGAGTCGGATATCTATGGCTACACCTTC.

Ten or more counts support this clonotype. The chain joins TRBV25-1 to TRBJ1-2; D gene unclear. V was cut by 5 bases and J by 4 bases, with 14 bases left in between. This CDR3 contains 14 residues. Germline V lookup: CDR1 MGHDK, CDR2 SYGVNS. The CDR3 sequence is CASSQAGLVYGYTF. CDR3 nucleotide sequence: TGTGCCAGCAGTCAGGCGGGTTTAGTCTATGGCTACACCTTC.

The chain combines TRBV6-5 with TRBJ1-1, with a weak D call TRBD1 (6 bases). The germline CDR1 and CDR2 sequences are MNHEY and SVGAGI. The CDR3 spans 17 residues. Trimming removed 0 bases at V and 1 base at J, with 15 bases between. The CDR3, as DNA: TGTGCCAGCAGTTACTCAGACCATCAGACAGGGAACACTGAAGCTTTCTTT. Residues: CASSYSDHQTGNTEAFF.

This clonotype has at least ten counts. V gene TRBV29-1 combines with J gene TRBJ2-1, with 11 positions matching TRBD2. Trimming took 4 bases from V and 9 from J; bases not matched to a gene: 8. This CDR3 has 14 residues. CDR1 is SQVTM, CDR2 ANQGSEA, per germline. CDR3 nucleotides: TGCAGCGTTGTTACTAGCGGGGGAGGCGGTGAGCAGTTCTTC. Its translation: CSVVTSGGGGEQFF.

This clonotype came up many times. The CDR3, as DNA: TGTGCCATCAGTGACTCCGGGACAGGGGCGATAAATAACTATGGCTACACCTTC. Its protein product is CAISDSGTGAINNYGYTF. The chain recombines TRBV10-3 with TRBJ1-2; 10 bases map to TRBD1. Looked up from germline, CDR1 is ENHRY and CDR2 is SYGVKD. The ends lost 3 bases at V and 1 base at J; junction bases unmatched: 11. CDR3 size: 18 residues.

This clonotype was seen once. The chain carries TRBV11-2 and TRBJ2-5; 11 nucleotides match TRBD2. The CDR3 sequence is 18 residues long. Losses at the gene ends were 0 bases for V and 0 bases for J; bases not matched to a gene: 6. Germline V gene data show CDR1 as SGHAT and CDR2 as FQNNGV. CDR3 in DNA: TGTGCCAGCAGCTTAGAGGCTAGCGGGGGGCGGTACCAAGAGACCCAGTACTTC. Translated, it gives CASSLEASGGRYQETQYF.

On this clonotype itself: A much larger clone differs from this one at a single base, so this may be a read error. This chain connects TRBV20-1 to TRBJ1-5, with D unclear. The V end lost 0 bases, the J end lost 0 bases, and 3 bases lay between the germline ends. CDR1 is DFQATT and CDR2 is SNEGSKA in the germline V gene (reference sequence). There are 13 residues in the CDR3. DNA for the CDR3: TGCAGTGCTAGAGAGCATAGCAATCAGCCCCAGCATTTT. Amino acid sequence: CSAREHSNQPQHF.

V usage is TRBV6-6 and J usage is TRBJ1-2; possible D gene TRBD1, 6 bases. Germline V gives CDR1 MNHNY, CDR2 SVGAGI (reference sequence). This CDR3 is 13 amino acids long. The V and J ends lost 4 bases and 7 bases respectively, with 13 bases between them. CDR3 protein: CASSSGGRIGYTF. As DNA, the CDR3 is TGTGCCAGCAGTTCGGGGGGGCGGATTGGCTACACCTTC.

This clonotype came up a few times. This chain connects TRBV12-3 or TRBV12-4 to TRBJ1-1; D is ambiguous. The CDR3 has 13 amino acids. V lost 1 base to trimming and J lost 4 bases, with 7 bases between them. Here the CDR3 reads CASSLVWVTEAFF. CDR3 coding DNA: TGTGCCAGCAGTTTAGTTTGGGTCACTGAAGCTTTCTTT.

About this clonotype: A much more abundant neighbour one base away suggests this may be a read error. The chain combines TRBV25-1 with TRBJ1-1; 11 bases are shared with TRBD1. Germline-derived CDR1 and CDR2 are MGHDK and SYGVNS. Losses at the gene ends were 10 bases for V and 6 bases for J; bases not matched to a gene: 7. This CDR3 has 13 residues. The CDR3 protein is CATTWTGGPEAFF. The CDR3 nucleotides are TGTGCCACCACCTGGACAGGGGGCCCTGAAGCTTTCTTT.

This chain uses TRBV5-1 with TRBJ2-2; D is uncertain. CDR3 length: 15 amino acids. The germline V gene has CDR1 SGHRS and CDR2 YFSETQ. V was clipped by 1 base and J by 5 bases, with 12 bases between them. CDR3 in DNA: TGCGCCAGCAGCTTGACACACAGAGGAACCGGGGAGCTGTTTTTT. Its protein is CASSLTHRGTGELFF.

This clonotype has ten or more counts. The V and J genes are TRBV20-1 and TRBJ2-5; 14 bases agree with TRBD2. This CDR3 contains 18 residues. Unmatched junction bases numbered 12, after V lost 4 bases and J lost 2 bases. In germline, CDR1 is DFQATT, CDR2 SNEGSKA (reference sequence). The CDR3 here is CSANRLAGGRWSQETQYF. As DNA, the CDR3 is TGCAGTGCTAACCGACTAGCGGGGGGGCGGTGGTCACAAGAGACCCAGTACTTC.